The 10 T cell receptor beta chains listed next were all sequenced from one sample in a study of neoadjuvant nivolumab and ipilimumab in lung cancer. Method: immunoSEQ multiplex PCR; TCRdb's copy keeps in-frame clones and lacks some. Seen here are over 8,500 clones, around 77% observed once, and the top ten hold roughly 8%. The material was tumor tissue, obtained after neoadjuvant nivolumab, alone or with ipilimumab, at or shortly before surgery. These receptors were obtained from an adult with non-small cell lung cancer. Some clones in this sample may be carry-over from other donors' samples.

The chain employs TRBV7-2 and TRBJ2-7, with TRBD1 matching 7 bases. V lost 5 bases to trimming and J lost 5 bases; unmatched junction nucleotides: 9. Germline lookup yields CDR1 SGHTA and CDR2 FQGNSA. This CDR3 is built from 14 residues. The chain's CDR3 is CASSRWGTGDEQYF. The CDR3 region has the DNA TGTGCCAGCAGCCGCTGGGGAACAGGGGACGAGCAGTACTTC.

The rearrangement joins TRBV7-2 to TRBJ2-5, with TRBD1 matching over 7 bases. V gave up 5 bases and J gave up 2 bases; unmatched junction bases: 14. Per germline, CDR1 SGHTA and CDR2 FQGNSA. The CDR3 loop spans 17 amino acids. The CDR3 reads CASSQVDRARVQETQYF. Here the CDR3 DNA reads TGTGCCAGCAGCCAAGTTGACAGGGCGAGAGTACAAGAGACCCAGTACTTC.

The chain recombines TRBV27 with TRBJ2-1; 8 nucleotides line up with TRBD1. The CDR3 consists of 16 residues. The ends lost 3 bases at V and 10 bases at J; junction bases unmatched: 14. CDR1 and CDR2 (germline): MNHEY, SMNVEV (reference sequence). CDR3 residues: CASSFGTGKGAKEQFF. The DNA for the CDR3 is TGTGCCAGCAGTTTCGGGACAGGAAAGGGGGCCAAGGAGCAGTTCTTC.

The chain recombines TRBV6-5 with TRBJ2-3, with D possibly TRBD1 on 6 matching bases. Germline CDR1 MNHEY, CDR2 SVGAGI. CDR3 length: 15 residues. Trimming removed 6 bases from V and 0 bases from J, with 13 bases in between. CDR3: CASRTTGQSTDTQYF. The CDR3 region has the DNA TGTGCCAGCAGGACAACAGGGCAAAGCACAGATACGCAGTATTTT.

The rearrangement joins TRBV4-3 to TRBJ2-2; possible D gene TRBD2, 8 bases. With 4 bases removed from V and 4 bases from J, the gap between germline ends came to 22 bases. Germline lookup yields CDR1 LGHNA and CDR2 YSLEER. This CDR3 is built from 18 residues. The CDR3 DNA reads as TGCGCCAGCAGCCGAGGGGGCCTGGGACTAGTAAGCACCGGGGAGCTGTTTTTT. Protein: CASSRGGLGLVSTGELFF.

This chain links TRBV18 with TRBJ2-3, with TRBD2 identical over 8 bases. Germline V gene sequence: CDR1 KGHSH, CDR2 LQKENI. The CDR3 loop spans 17 amino acids. V shed 2 bases, J shed 0 bases, and the junction held 7 bases outside the gene matches. This CDR3 reads CASSPIPGLDSTDTQYF. The CDR3 DNA is TGTGCCAGCTCACCAATTCCGGGACTAGATAGCACAGATACGCAGTATTTT.

CDR3 nucleotide sequence: TGTGCCAGCAGCCCCAGCGGGAGTCATGGCGAGCAGTACTTC. Translated: CASSPSGSHGEQYF. V gene TRBV7-8 combines with J gene TRBJ2-7; TRBD2 agrees at 8 bases. The CDR3 has 14 residues. The V segment lost 5 bases and the J segment 6 bases; nucleotides outside the gene matches: 9. CDR1 and CDR2 from the germline V gene are SGHVS and FQNEAQ.

This chain links TRBV29-1 with TRBJ2-5, with 7 nucleotides matching TRBD1. The CDR3 sequence is 16 residues long. V lost 0 bases, J lost 7 bases, and 14 bases stayed unmatched. Germline CDR1 and CDR2: SQVTM and ANQGSEA. The CDR3 spells CSVEDPLSGGRGTQYF. For the CDR3, the DNA is TGCAGCGTTGAAGATCCTTTGTCAGGGGGAAGGGGGACCCAGTACTTC.

The chain joins TRBV5-1 to TRBJ2-7; weak D call: TRBD2 (5 bases). Germline CDR1 SGHRS, CDR2 YFSETQ. The germline V and J ends were trimmed by 0 bases and 0 bases, with 13 bases remaining between them. The CDR3 contains 16 residues. For the CDR3, the DNA is TGCGCCAGCAGCTTGGCCACGGGGATCCCCTCCTACGAGCAGTACTTC. This encodes CASSLATGIPSYEQYF. Full variable domain (outside the CDR3, taken from reference TRBV5-1 and TRBJ2-7): KAGVTQTPRYLIKTRGQQVTLSCSPISGHRSVSWYQQTPGQGLQFLFEYFSETQRNKGNFPGRFSGRQFSNSRSEMNVSTLELGDSALYLCASSLATGIPSYEQYFGPGTRLTVT.

The CDR3 DNA sequence: TGTGCCAGCAGCTTGGGACACGAGATCCCTGAAGCTTTCTTT. It translates to CASSLGHEIPEAFF. The V call is TRBV5-4, the J call TRBJ1-1; D is unresolved. The CDR3 is 14 amino acids. V was pared by 0 bases and J by 6 bases, with 12 bases between. From germline, CDR1 is SGHNT and CDR2 YYREEE (reference sequence).